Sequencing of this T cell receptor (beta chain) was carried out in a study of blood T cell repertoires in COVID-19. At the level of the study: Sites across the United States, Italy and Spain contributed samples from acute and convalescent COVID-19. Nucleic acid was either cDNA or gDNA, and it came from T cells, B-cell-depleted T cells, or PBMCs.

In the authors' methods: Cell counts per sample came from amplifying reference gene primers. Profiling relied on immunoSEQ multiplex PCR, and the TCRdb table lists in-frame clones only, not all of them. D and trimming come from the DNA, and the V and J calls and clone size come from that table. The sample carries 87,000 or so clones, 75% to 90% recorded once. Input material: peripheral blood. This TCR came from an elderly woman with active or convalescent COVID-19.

CDR3 in amino acids: CASSLGGLQVQETQYF. In nucleotides, the CDR3 is TGTGCCAGCAGCTTAGGGGGATTACAGGTCCAAGAGACCCAGTACTTC. The chain uses TRBV7-2 and TRBJ2-5; perhaps TRBD1 as D (5 bases). From germline, CDR1 is SGHTA and CDR2 FQGNSA. CDR3 length: 16 residues. V shed 1 base and J shed 1 base, with 13 bases lying between them. Drawing the rest from reference TRBV7-2 and TRBJ2-5, the complete variable domain is GAGVSQSPSNKVTEKGKDVELRCDPISGHTALYWYRQSLGQGLEFLIYFQGNSAPDKSGLPSDRFSAERTGGSVSTLTIQRTQQEDSAVYLCASSLGGLQVQETQYFGPGTRLLVL.